The 14 T cell receptor beta chains in this list originate from one sample, sequenced in a study of blood T cells in healthy people across ages. It was with a sample-barcoded 5' primer and a J-beta primer mix that a second PCR of roughly 7 to 12 cycles was run. TCRdb re-derived calls from the 5' RACE reads in MiXCR, one entry per CDR3 protein. The repertoire includes 700,000 to 900,000 distinct CDR3 sequences, 20% to 30% of them detected once, and 3% sits in the top ten. The same data also went into a second study, on T cells of mothers and their children.

Input material: blood. These receptors were obtained from a boy aged 5 to 17 in good health.

The chain is built from TRBV28 and TRBJ1-1, with 7 bases identical to TRBD1. V was pared by 3 bases and J by 5 bases, with 6 bases of the junction left unmatched. Germline CDR1 MDHEN, CDR2 SYDVKM. The CDR3 is made up of 14 amino acids. CDR3: CASSLDRRRTEAFF. As DNA, the CDR3 is TGTGCCAGCAGTTTGGACAGGAGGAGAACTGAAGCTTTCTTT.

The CDR3 here is CASSPNGQGSEQYF. CDR3 DNA: TGTGCCAGCTCACCGAACGGACAGGGGAGCGAGCAGTACTTC. The genes are TRBV18 and TRBJ2-7; 9 bases agree with TRBD1. The V and J ends lost 3 bases and 6 bases, in that order; junction bases with no gene match: 6. The CDR3 is 14 amino acids. CDR1 is KGHSH and CDR2 is LQKENI in the germline V gene.

There are a few counts of this clonotype. The rearrangement links TRBV29-1 to TRBJ1-5; 7 bases line up with TRBD1. Germline V lookup: CDR1 SQVTM, CDR2 ANQGSEA. The ends lost 4 bases at V and 3 bases at J; junction bases unmatched: 3. The CDR3 sequence is 13 residues long. The CDR3 protein is CSVARGPNQPQHF. The CDR3 coding sequence is TGCAGCGTTGCGAGGGGGCCCAATCAGCCCCAGCATTTT. Together with reference TRBV29-1 and TRBJ1-5, the CDR3 gives the full variable domain: SAVISQKPSRDICQRGTSLTIQCQVDSQVTMMFWYRQQPGQSLTLIATANQGSEATYESGFVIDKFPISRPNLTFSTLTVSNMSPEDSSIYLCSVARGPNQPQHFGDGTRLSIL.

This clonotype has a handful of counts. V usage is TRBV7-6 and J usage is TRBJ2-1; 7 bases are shared with TRBD2. Germline V gene lookup returns CDR1 SGHVS and CDR2 FNYEAQ. V was pared by 2 bases and J by 4 bases, with 11 bases of the junction left unmatched. This CDR3 has 17 residues. In DNA, the CDR3 is TGTGCCAGCAGCTTATTTATGGCGGGAGACCTATACAATGAGCAGTTCTTC. The encoded protein is CASSLFMAGDLYNEQFF. Supplemented by reference TRBV7-6 and TRBJ2-1, the full variable domain reads GAGVSQSPRYKVTKRGQDVALRCDPISGHVSLYWYRQALGQGPEFLTYFNYEAQQDKSGLPNDRFSAERPEGSISTLTIQRTEQRDSAMYRCASSLFMAGDLYNEQFFGPGTRLTVL.

This clonotype was seen a few times. The chain is built from TRBV2 and TRBJ2-2, with TRBD1 as a possible D gene (5 bases). This CDR3 contains 15 residues. Trimming left V 3 bases short and J 5 bases short, with 13 bases between. The germline V gene encodes CDR1 SNHLY and CDR2 FYNNEI. Written as DNA, the CDR3 is TGTGCCAGCAGTGATGGCAGGGTGGGGACCGGGGAGCTGTTTTTT. It yields the protein CASSDGRVGTGELFF.

This clonotype was observed at least ten times. The chain links TRBV12-3 or TRBV12-4 to TRBJ1-2; D ambiguous. The length of the CDR3 is 12 residues. The ends were cut back, 6 bases at V and 4 bases at J, with 9 bases in the middle. In DNA, the CDR3 is TGTGCCAGCAGCTTCGGGTTCTATGGCTACACCTTC. This sequence encodes CASSFGFYGYTF.

The chain combines TRBV29-1 with TRBJ1-2; maybe TRBD1 (5 bases). The CDR3 totals 12 residues. V lost 8 bases and J lost 9, with 19 bases in between. CDR1 is SQVTM and CDR2 is ANQGSEA in the germline V gene. DNA of the CDR3: TGCAGCCTCGCTTCGGGGGACGGGAGCTACACCTTC. It specifies CSLASGDGSYTF.

V is TRBV7-9 and J is TRBJ1-2; D is possibly TRBD1 (5 bases). CDR3 length: 14 amino acids. Trimming removed 7 bases from V and 13 bases from J, with 25 bases in between. Germline CDR1 is SEHNR and CDR2 is FQNEAQ (reference sequence). The CDR3 coding sequence is TGTGCCAGCAACACACGCCGGGCAGGGCCACCCAGCACCTTC. It encodes CASNTRRAGPPSTF.

This chain joins TRBV29-1 and TRBJ1-2; TRBD1 matches at 8 bases. The length of the CDR3 is 14 residues. The germline V gene has CDR1 SQVTM and CDR2 ANQGSEA. V dropped 7 bases and J dropped 3; count of bases not matched to a gene: 10. CDR3 region: CSATTTGADYGYTF. The CDR3 nucleotides are TGCAGCGCCACAACGACAGGGGCTGACTATGGCTACACCTTC.

This clonotype showed up just a few times. The final CDR3 position lacks the conserved phenylalanine or tryptophan, pointing to a likely read error. The DNA is omitted, as the CDR3 cannot be located on it reliably, and the CDR3 follows TCRdb's listing. The chain couples TRBV27 to TRBJ2-1; the table assigns TRBD1, which was not confirmed against the DNA. The germline CDR1 and CDR2 sequences are MNHEY and SMNVEV (reference sequence). From its first to its last residue, the CDR3 has 9 amino acids. CDR3 protein: CASILVRGL.

This clonotype was detected only a few times. This chain joins TRBV5-4 and TRBJ2-5, with 7 bases that match TRBD2. Per the germline V gene, CDR1 is SGHNT and CDR2 is YYREEE (reference sequence). Trimming cost V 2 bases and J 5 bases; bases outside gene matches: 6. The CDR3 consists of 14 residues. The CDR3 reads CASSFAGVGETQYF. The CDR3 nucleotides are TGTGCCAGCAGCTTTGCGGGGGTAGGGGAGACCCAGTACTTC.

In its sample, this clonotype was seen a few times. J is TRBJ2-5 and V is TRBV24-1; TRBD2 aligns across 9 bases. With V trimmed by 5 bases and J by 7 bases, 7 bases remained unmatched. From germline, CDR1 is KGHDR and CDR2 SFDVKD. The CDR3 length is 14 residues. The DNA of the CDR3 is TGTGCCACCAGTGGCCCTAGCGGGGCGGTGACCCAGTACTTC. Translated, it gives CATSGPSGAVTQYF.

The CDR3 bases are TGTGCCAGCAGCTTCCGAACAGGGGGCCTCTATGGCTACACCTTC. Its protein product is CASSFRTGGLYGYTF. J is TRBJ1-2 and V is TRBV7-9; 9 nucleotides line up with TRBD1. CDR1 SEHNR and CDR2 FQNEAQ come from the germline V gene (reference sequence). The CDR3 extends over 15 amino acids. Unmatched junction bases numbered 6, after V lost 3 bases and J lost 4 bases.

This clonotype has more than one count but fewer than ten. This chain uses TRBV7-9 with TRBJ1-2; D remains unclear. The CDR3 totals 14 residues. Trimming shortened V by 1 base and J by 1 base, and 7 bases separated the two germline ends. The V gene's germline CDR1 is SEHNR and CDR2 FQNEAQ (reference sequence). The CDR3 sequence is CASSLGVDNYGYTF. DNA of the CDR3: TGTGCCAGCAGCTTAGGGGTGGATAACTATGGCTACACCTTC.